The rows below give T cell receptor beta chains drawn from one sample of a study of T cell changes during pregnancy in multiple sclerosis. Profiled with immunoSEQ multiplex PCR; TCRdb holds only in-frame clones, not every one. Among around 130,000 clones listed, around 97% were seen once. This material consisted of peripheral blood, taken after pregnancy. These receptors were collected from a female donor with multiple sclerosis, enrolled in a pregnancy study. Each CDR3 is given with its conserved first and last residue. D genes are given only for firm matches. Size is stated for part of the rows, as once, few or many counts, or as a class when the clone is expanded.

size,V,J,D,DNA,CDR3
.,TRBV5-4,TRBJ2-4,TRBD2,TGTGCCAGCAGCTCAGGTCCAGCGGGAGGAGGTGCCAAAAACATTCAGTACTTC,CASSSGPAGGGAKNIQYF
few,TRBV6-5,TRBJ1-1,TRBD1,TGTGCCAGCATTGGCAGGGGGCCCACTGAAGCTTTCTTT,CASIGRGPTEAFF
.,TRBV6-5,TRBJ2-7,TRBD2,TGTGCCAGCACCGGACTAGCGGGAGTAGGGGAGCAGTACTTC,CASTGLAGVGEQYF
once,TRBV19,TRBJ2-7,TRBD2,TGTGCCAGTAGTCTAGGGACTACCTACGAGCAGTACTTC,CASSLGTTYEQYF
once,TRBV20-1,TRBJ1-1,.,TGCAGTGCTAGAGGTCTAATTGAAGCTTTCTTT,CSARGLIEAFF
.,TRBV4-2,TRBJ2-7,.,TGTGCCAGCAGCCAAGATGACGGGGGAGGTTCCTACGAGCAGTACTTC,CASSQDDGGGSYEQYF
once,TRBV25-1,TRBJ2-3,.,TGTGCCAGCAGTGCAGTGGGCACGCAGTATTTT,CASSAVGTQYF
.,TRBV6-1,TRBJ1-5,.,TGTGCCAGCAGTGCCGTACGCCTTTGGTCAGGGAGCAATCAGCCCCAGCATTTT,CASSAVRLWSGSNQPQHF
once,TRBV28,TRBJ2-3,TRBD2,TGTGCCAGCGATGCTAGCGGAAGCACAGATACGCAGTATTTT,CASDASGSTDTQYF
.,TRBV7-9,TRBJ2-1,.,TGTGCCAGCAGCCAGACGCCGGGAGCGCAGTTCTTC,CASSQTPGAQFF
.,TRBV5-1,TRBJ1-5,.,TGCGCCAGCAGCTTGGACGGGGGAGGACAGCCCCAGCATTTT,CASSLDGGGQPQHF
.,TRBV30,TRBJ2-4,.,TGTGCCTGGAGTGTAAATCTAGCCAAAAACATTCAGTACTTC,CAWSVNLAKNIQYF
.,TRBV28,TRBJ2-7,.,TGTGCCACCGCCGGCAGGGTAATCTCCTACGAGCAGTACTTC,CATAGRVISYEQYF
.,TRBV6-6,TRBJ2-5,.,TGTGCCAGCAGTCCCTCCCGGTCTCAAGAGACCCAGTACTTC,CASSPSRSQETQYF
.,TRBV9,TRBJ2-1,TRBD2,TGTGCCAGCAGCGCGACAGCGGGAATAGGCAATGAGCAGTTCTTC,CASSATAGIGNEQFF
.,TRBV6-5,TRBJ2-7,.,TGTGCCAGCAGCCAGCGGTTAGGTTACGAGCAGTACTTC,CASSQRLGYEQYF
.,TRBV5-1,TRBJ2-5,TRBD2,TGCGCCAGCAGCGAACCTAGCGGGAGGGATGAGACCCAGTACTTC,CASSEPSGRDETQYF
.,TRBV7-9,TRBJ2-2,TRBD2,TGTGCCAGCAGCCCCCGGACTAGCGGGAGGGCCTCCGGGGAGCTGTTTTTT,CASSPRTSGRASGELFF
.,TRBV4-1,TRBJ2-5,.,TGCGCCAGCAGCCAAGGTCCTAAGTTCCAAGAGACCCAGTACTTC,CASSQGPKFQETQYF
.,TRBV25-1,TRBJ2-7,TRBD1,TGTGCCAGCAGTGAATACAAAGGACAGGGGAATTACGAGCAGTACTTC,CASSEYKGQGNYEQYF
.,TRBV21-1,TRBJ2-5,.,TGTGCCAGCAGCAAAGGTTTGTGGACTAGTCCACAGACCCAGTACTTC,CASSKGLWTSPQTQYF
.,TRBV6-1,TRBJ2-7,TRBD2,TGTGCCAGCAGTGACAGGGGTGCGGGAGGAAAAGACTCCTACGAGCAGTACTTC,CASSDRGAGGKDSYEQYF
.,TRBV7-6,TRBJ2-3,.,TGTGCCAGCAGCTTATTGGCAGGGTGGACAGATACGCAGTATTTT,CASSLLAGWTDTQYF
.,TRBV29-1,TRBJ2-7,TRBD1,TGCAGCGGGGGGGACAGGGCTACGGAGCAGTACTTC,CSGGDRATEQYF
.,TRBV5-1,TRBJ2-5,.,TGCGCCAGCAGCCGGGACGGGGGTACGGAGACCCAGTACTTC,CASSRDGGTETQYF
.,TRBV6-5,TRBJ2-7,TRBD2,TGTGCCAGCGGAGTAGCGGGACACTCCTACGAGCAGTACTTC,CASGVAGHSYEQYF
.,TRBV6-5,TRBJ1-5,.,TGTGCCAGCACGAACATGATCAATCAGCCCCAGCATTTT,CASTNMINQPQHF
.,TRBV2,TRBJ1-4,.,TGTGCCACTCACCGACAGGCCCCTGAAAAACTGTTTTTT,CATHRQAPEKLFF
.,TRBV19,TRBJ1-1,TRBD1,TGTGCCAGTAGTATAGCACCGGGACAGGCGCGCCCAAAAGCTTTCTTT,CASSIAPGQARPKAFF
.,TRBV9,TRBJ2-7,.,TGTGCCAGCGGGGGGACGGTTTCCTACGAGCAGTACTTC,CASGGTVSYEQYF
.,TRBV29-1,TRBJ2-1,TRBD1,TGCAGCGTTGATAGGACAGGGTTCGCGAATGAGCAGTTCTTC,CSVDRTGFANEQFF
.,TRBV4-1,TRBJ2-3,.,TGCGCCAGCAGCCTCTTTAGTAGCGTGCGCACAGATACGCAGTATTTT,CASSLFSSVRTDTQYF
.,TRBV9,TRBJ2-1,.,TGTGCCAGCAGCGGCCTTCTATTTTCCGAGCAGTTCTTC,CASSGLLFSEQFF
.,TRBV2,TRBJ1-5,.,TGTGCCAGCAGTTATGTCCAGGGAGGATATCAGCCCCAGCATTTT,CASSYVQGGYQPQHF
once,TRBV13,TRBJ1-1,TRBD1,TGTGCCAGCAGCTTGGGACAGGGCCAGAACACTGAAGCTTTCTTT,CASSLGQGQNTEAFF
.,TRBV19,TRBJ2-7,TRBD1,TGTGCCAGTAGTATCCAGGGGGCTTCCTACGAGCAGTACTTC,CASSIQGASYEQYF
once,TRBV18,TRBJ2-3,.,TGTGCCAGCTCACTTACAGGGTCCAGCACAGATACGCAGTATTTT,CASSLTGSSTDTQYF
.,TRBV2,TRBJ2-3,.,TGTGCCAGCACCTCCCCAGAAAAAGAAGATACGCAGTATTTT,CASTSPEKEDTQYF
.,TRBV6-1,TRBJ2-5,.,TGTGCCAGCAGGGAATCAGGGTTGGAGACCCAGTACTTC,CASRESGLETQYF
.,TRBV5-1,TRBJ2-3,.,TGCGCCAGCAGCCTCCACGGGGAAATGACAGATACGCAGTATTTT,CASSLHGEMTDTQYF
once,TRBV19,TRBJ2-5,TRBD2,TGTGCCAGTGCTGTGGGAGGGCCGGAGACCCAGTACTTC,CASAVGGPETQYF
.,TRBV6-1,TRBJ2-1,TRBD2,TGTGCCAGCAGTGAGGGGGGGTACAATGAGCAGTTCTTC,CASSEGGYNEQFF
.,TRBV28,TRBJ2-7,.,TGTGCCAGCGGGGGCCCCCACTACGAGCAGTACTTC,CASGGPHYEQYF
.,TRBV7-2,TRBJ2-7,TRBD2,TGTGCCAGCAGCTTAGATCCGGGACTAGCTGGCTACGAGCAGTACTTC,CASSLDPGLAGYEQYF
.,TRBV4-2,TRBJ2-3,TRBD2,TGTGCCAGCAGCCAAGGGACTAGCGGGAAATCCACCACAGATACGCAGTATTTT,CASSQGTSGKSTTDTQYF
.,TRBV9,TRBJ2-3,TRBD1,TGTGCCAGCAGTGATCAGGGGGCGTCGGGTTCAGATACGCAGTATTTT,CASSDQGASGSDTQYF
.,TRBV5-6,TRBJ2-2,.,TGTGCCAGCAGCTTGGCTTTTGCAGGGGTAAATACCGGGGAGCTGTTTTTT,CASSLAFAGVNTGELFF